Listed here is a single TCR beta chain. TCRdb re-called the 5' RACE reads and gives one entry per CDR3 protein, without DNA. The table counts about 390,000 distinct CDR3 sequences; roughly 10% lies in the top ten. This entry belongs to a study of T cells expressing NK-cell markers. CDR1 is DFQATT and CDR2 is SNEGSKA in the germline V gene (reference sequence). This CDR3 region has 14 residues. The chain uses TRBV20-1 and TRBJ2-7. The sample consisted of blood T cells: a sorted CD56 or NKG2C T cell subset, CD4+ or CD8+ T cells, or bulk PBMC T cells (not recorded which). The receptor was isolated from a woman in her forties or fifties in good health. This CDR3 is CSARDRGRTYEQYF.